The text below deals with one T cell receptor beta chain. The data were obtained in a study of blood T cell repertoires in COVID-19. Clones were read by immunoSEQ multiplex PCR, and TCRdb kept only the in-frame ones, dropping some. Here the sample spans about 90,000 clones, approximately 80% being singletons. CDR3 length equals 13 residues. Germline V lookup: CDR1 SGHTA, CDR2 FQGNSA. The V and J ends lost 3 bases and 4 bases respectively, with 7 bases between them. Sequencing was performed on peripheral blood. The chain carries TRBV7-2 and TRBJ1-5, with D unresolved. This TCR derives from a human donor in a cohort sampled during active COVID-19. In nucleotides, the CDR3 is TGTGCCAGCAGCTTGGTGCAGAATCAGCCCCAGCATTTT. Its protein product is CASSLVQNQPQHF. Looking up the rest from reference TRBV7-2 and TRBJ1-5 gives the full variable domain: GAGVSQSPSNKVTEKGKDVELRCDPISGHTALYWYRQSLGQGLEFLIYFQGNSAPDKSGLPSDRFSAERTGGSVSTLTIQRTQQEDSAVYLCASSLVQNQPQHFGDGTRLSIL.